Reported below is one T cell receptor (beta chain). The PCR used 60 Vbeta and 13 Jbeta primers. Assay used: immunoSEQ multiplex PCR; TCRdb lists only in-frame clones, some missing. This sample yields around 130,000 clones, of which over 70% are seen a single time; about 1.8% belongs to the top ten. This sample is part of a study of cytomegalovirus exposure and HLA in healthy donors. The CDR3 spans 13 residues. Germline CDR1 reads ENHRY; CDR2 reads SYGVKD. V lost 5 bases and J 7 bases, leaving 11 bases between the germline ends. Sequences were obtained from PBMCs. V and J are TRBV10-3 and TRBJ2-2, with D perhaps TRBD1 (7 bases). This receptor was obtained from a middle-aged woman in good health and CMV-seronegative. CDR3 DNA sequence: TGTGCCATCAGTCCTCAGGGGGGCGGGGAGCTGTTTTTT. Amino acid sequence: CAISPQGGGELFF.